Listed below are T cell receptor beta chains from one sample, sequenced in a study of blood T cell repertoires in COVID-19. TCRdb's copy holds only in-frame clones and misses some; the assay was immunoSEQ multiplex PCR. Seen here are 150,000 to 200,000 clones, around nine tenths observed once, and the top ten hold roughly 3.3%. Specimen: peripheral blood. The receptor set was obtained from a man aged 65 to 85 with acute or convalescent COVID-19. Each CDR3 is given with its conserved first and last residue. A D gene is named only where the DNA matches it firmly. Some rows have no size entry. The others give once, few or many, or a class for an expanded clone.

TRBV3-1/TRBV3-2	TRBD2	TRBJ2-7	NA	CASSQAGTRAYEQYF	TGTGCCAGCAGCCAAGCCGGGACTAGAGCCTACGAGCAGTACTTC
TRBV5-1	NA	TRBJ1-2	NA	CASSLVGANYGYTF	TGCGCCAGCAGCTTGGTAGGAGCGAACTATGGCTACACCTTC
TRBV9	NA	TRBJ2-6	NA	CASENRAGANVLTF	TGTGCCAGCGAAAACAGGGCTGGGGCCAACGTCCTGACTTTC
TRBV3-1/TRBV3-2	NA	TRBJ2-7	NA	CASSHLASYEQYF	TGTGCCAGCAGCCATCTAGCGTCCTACGAGCAGTACTTC
TRBV5-1	TRBD1	TRBJ2-1	NA	CASTMQAGTGKNEQFF	TGCGCCAGCACGATGCAGGCCGGGACAGGGAAGAATGAGCAGTTCTTC
TRBV27	NA	TRBJ1-2	NA	CASSLIPRGNYGYTF	TGTGCCAGCAGTTTAATCCCCCGGGGGAACTATGGCTACACCTTC
TRBV11-1	NA	TRBJ2-7	NA	CASSLTASRYF	TGTGCCAGCAGCTTAACGGCTAGTCGATACTTC
TRBV6-1	TRBD1	TRBJ2-7	NA	CASSEYGTGPYEQYF	TGTGCCAGCAGTGAGTACGGGACAGGGCCCTACGAGCAGTACTTC
TRBV5-6	NA	TRBJ1-1	NA	CASSWGLQGSGTEAFF	TGTGCCAGCAGCTGGGGATTACAGGGAAGTGGGACTGAAGCTTTCTTT
TRBV4-2	NA	TRBJ2-7	NA	CASSQQLQGTYEQYF	TGTGCCAGCAGCCAACAACTACAGGGAACCTACGAGCAGTACTTC
TRBV12-3/TRBV12-4	NA	TRBJ1-5	once	CASGGLSNQPQHF	TGTGCTTCCGGGGGGCTGAGCAATCAGCCCCAGCATTTT
TRBV2	TRBD1	TRBJ1-5	few	CASVQGENQPQHF	TGTGCCAGCGTCCAGGGGGAGAATCAGCCCCAGCATTTT
TRBV5-1	NA	TRBJ2-1	NA	CASSKGQGDNEQFF	TGCGCCAGCAGCAAAGGACAAGGGGACAATGAGCAGTTCTTC
TRBV29-1	NA	TRBJ2-1	NA	CSAPLPPSSYNEQFF	TGCAGCGCCCCTCTTCCCCCGAGCTCCTACAATGAGCAGTTCTTC
TRBV9	NA	TRBJ2-7	NA	CASSVGVGGYEQYF	TGTGCCAGCAGCGTAGGGGTCGGGGGCTACGAGCAGTACTTC
TRBV7-2	NA	TRBJ1-1	NA	CASRRMVREGEQPIEAFF	TGTGCCAGCAGACGTATGGTCAGGGAGGGCGAACAGCCCATAGAAGCTTTCTTT
TRBV30	NA	TRBJ2-7	NA	CAWSRGDSYEQYF	TGTGCCTGGAGTCGTGGAGACTCCTACGAGCAGTACTTC
TRBV27	NA	TRBJ2-3	NA	CASSSTTDTQYF	TGTGCCAGCAGTTCCACTACAGATACGCAGTATTTT
TRBV3-1/TRBV3-2	NA	TRBJ2-2	once	CASSQDRLNTGELFF	TGTGCCAGCAGCCAAGATAGATTGAACACCGGGGAGCTGTTTTTT
TRBV7-9	TRBD1	TRBJ1-5	NA	CASSLRGTGNQPQHF	TGTGCCAGCAGCTTAAGGGGGACAGGGAATCAGCCCCAGCATTTT
TRBV19	NA	TRBJ1-2	NA	CASSITWGRGYTF	TGTGCCAGTAGTATAACCTGGGGGCGTGGCTACACCTTC
TRBV18	NA	TRBJ2-5	NA	CASSPSLLRQETQYF	TGTGCCAGCTCACCCTCCCTCTTGAGACAAGAGACCCAGTACTTC
TRBV10-3	TRBD1	TRBJ1-4	NA	CAISERDRGEKLFF	TGTGCCATCAGTGAGAGGGACAGGGGTGAAAAACTGTTTTTT
TRBV5-6	NA	TRBJ1-5	NA	CASSSGWEPQHF	TGTGCCAGCAGCTCAGGGTGGGAGCCCCAGCATTTT
TRBV11-2	NA	TRBJ2-7	few	CASSLMGLQYF	TGTGCCAGCAGCTTAATGGGCCTACAGTACTTC
TRBV3-1/TRBV3-2	NA	TRBJ1-4	NA	CASSHRGSGEKLFF	TGTGCCAGCAGCCACAGGGGATCAGGTGAAAAACTGTTTTTT
TRBV5-1	TRBD2	TRBJ2-7	NA	CASSRVSGGPYEQYF	TGCGCCAGCAGCCGGGTATCGGGAGGGCCTTACGAGCAGTACTTC
TRBV19	TRBD1	TRBJ1-2	NA	CASSPGQVYGYTF	TGTGCCAGTAGTCCGGGACAGGTCTATGGCTACACCTTC
TRBV5-6	TRBD1	TRBJ2-7	NA	CASSLRDRADEQYF	TGTGCCAGCAGCCTGCGGGACAGGGCCGACGAGCAGTACTTC
TRBV18	TRBD1	TRBJ1-6	NA	CASSQDRATGLSPLHF	TGTGCCAGCTCCCAGGACAGGGCAACGGGGCTATCACCCCTCCACTTT
TRBV24-1	NA	TRBJ1-5	NA	CATSDLSRDQPQHF	TGTGCCACCAGTGATTTGTCCAGGGATCAGCCCCAGCATTTT
TRBV6-5	TRBD1	TRBJ1-5	NA	CASSRDRGQPQHF	TGTGCCAGCAGTCGTGACAGGGGTCAGCCCCAGCATTTT
TRBV7-3	TRBD2	TRBJ2-3	NA	CASSPGLAGGVDTQYF	TGTGCCAGCAGCCCTGGACTAGCGGGAGGGGTCGATACGCAGTATTTT
TRBV28	TRBD2	TRBJ2-7	NA	CASSLGGGSYEQYF	TGTGCCAGCAGTTTGGGGGGGGGATCCTACGAGCAGTACTTC
TRBV19	TRBD2	TRBJ2-3	NA	CASSIDVLAGGDTQYF	TGTGCCAGTAGTATAGATGTACTAGCGGGAGGAGATACGCAGTATTTT
TRBV4-2	NA	TRBJ2-3	NA	CASSQETSVDTQYF	TGTGCCAGCAGCCAAGAGACGAGCGTAGATACGCAGTATTTT
TRBV27	NA	TRBJ2-1	NA	CASRDTGRDEQFF	TGTGCCAGCAGGGACACAGGCCGGGATGAGCAGTTCTTC
TRBV5-4	NA	TRBJ2-1	NA	CASSFQGGYNEQFF	TGTGCCAGCAGCTTCCAGGGTGGCTACAATGAGCAGTTCTTC
TRBV5-1	TRBD2	TRBJ2-1	NA	CASSLVPSGRQYNEQFF	TGCGCCAGCAGCTTGGTCCCTAGCGGGAGGCAATACAATGAGCAGTTCTTC
TRBV20-1	NA	TRBJ2-7	NA	CSASFRDFSYEQYF	TGCAGTGCTAGTTTCCGGGACTTCTCCTACGAGCAGTACTTC
TRBV11-2	NA	TRBJ2-6	NA	CASSLTPHSFRSGANVLTF	TGTGCCAGCAGCTTAACCCCGCACTCCTTTCGCTCTGGGGCCAACGTCCTGACTTTC
TRBV11-3	NA	TRBJ2-1	NA	CASSLVGGFSNEQFF	TGTGCCAGCAGCTTAGTAGGGGGTTTCTCCAATGAGCAGTTCTTC
TRBV5-4	NA	TRBJ2-2	NA	CASSSIGGGELFF	TGTGCCAGCAGCTCCATCGGCGGCGGGGAGCTGTTTTTT
TRBV9	TRBD1	TRBJ2-7	NA	CASSAGQGYYEQYF	TGTGCCAGCAGCGCCGGACAGGGGTACTACGAGCAGTACTTC
TRBV3-1/TRBV3-2	NA	TRBJ1-6	NA	CASSQGPSPLHF	TGTGCCAGCAGCCAAGGGCCCTCACCCCTCCACTTT
TRBV10-2	NA	TRBJ2-5	NA	CASTGARQTQYF	TGCGCCAGCACAGGGGCTAGGCAGACCCAGTACTTC
TRBV28	NA	TRBJ1-4	once	CASITRGGGEKLFF	TGTGCCAGCATCACCAGGGGCGGTGGTGAAAAACTGTTTTTT
TRBV18	NA	TRBJ2-7	once	CASSPTHSYEQYF	TGTGCCAGCTCACCGACACACTCCTACGAGCAGTACTTC
TRBV9	NA	TRBJ2-6	NA	CASSVAWSSGANVLTF	TGTGCCAGCAGCGTAGCATGGAGCTCTGGGGCCAACGTCCTGACTTTC
TRBV4-2	NA	TRBJ1-5	NA	CASSPGDDSNQPQHF	TGTGCCAGCAGCCCAGGGGATGATAGCAATCAGCCCCAGCATTTT
TRBV12-3/TRBV12-4	NA	TRBJ1-6	NA	CASSLGASLHF	TGTGCCAGCTCGTTGGGGGCCTCCCTCCACTTT
TRBV11-3	TRBD2	TRBJ2-1	few	CASSAGGGGYNEQFF	TGTGCCAGCTCGGCTGGTGGGGGAGGGTACAATGAGCAGTTCTTC
TRBV28	TRBD2	TRBJ2-4	NA	CASSLLAGGPKDKNIQYF	TGTGCCAGCAGCCTCCTAGCGGGGGGGCCGAAAGACAAAAACATTCAGTACTTC
TRBV7-7	TRBD1	TRBJ2-3	NA	CASSLGQGRTDTQYF	TGTGCTAGCAGCTTAGGACAGGGGCGCACAGATACGCAGTATTTT
TRBV7-9	TRBD1	TRBJ1-2	NA	CAIGRDSVTSYTF	TGTGCTATCGGCCGGGACAGTGTAACAAGCTACACCTTC
TRBV9	TRBD2	TRBJ2-1	NA	CASSQRAGIPYNEQFF	TGTGCCAGCAGCCAACGAGCGGGAATACCCTACAATGAGCAGTTCTTC
TRBV30	NA	TRBJ1-4	NA	CAWSVGTEKLFF	TGTGCCTGGAGTGTTGGCACTGAAAAACTGTTTTTT